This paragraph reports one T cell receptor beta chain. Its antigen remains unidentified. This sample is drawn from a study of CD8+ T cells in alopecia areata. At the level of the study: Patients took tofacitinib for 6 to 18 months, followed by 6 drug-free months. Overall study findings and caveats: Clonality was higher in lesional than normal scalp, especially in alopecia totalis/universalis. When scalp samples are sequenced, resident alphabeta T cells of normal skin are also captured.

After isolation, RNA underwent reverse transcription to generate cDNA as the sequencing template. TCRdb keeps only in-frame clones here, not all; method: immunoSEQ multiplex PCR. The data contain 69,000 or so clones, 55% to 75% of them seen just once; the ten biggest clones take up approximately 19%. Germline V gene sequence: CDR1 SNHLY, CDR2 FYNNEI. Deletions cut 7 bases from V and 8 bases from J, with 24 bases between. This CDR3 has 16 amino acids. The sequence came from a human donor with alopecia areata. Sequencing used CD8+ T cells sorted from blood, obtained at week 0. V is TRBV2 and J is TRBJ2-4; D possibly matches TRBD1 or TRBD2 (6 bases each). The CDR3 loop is CASIEDGGSPSDIQYF. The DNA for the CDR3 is TGTGCCAGCATCGAAGACGGGGGCAGCCCCTCGGACATTCAGTACTTC.